This TCR beta chain came from a study of shared clonotypes between healthy human individuals. Study results and limitations: Across a handful of donors, naive CD4 shared 5% to 6%, naive CD8 around 4%, memory CD4 roughly 2.1%, memory CD8 around 0.36%. Incompleteness in sorted-subset sequencing, despite large depth, was shown by rarefaction. Blood was the sole source, and tissue repertoires probably differ.

The table came from immunoSEQ multiplex PCR; TCRdb's copy has only in-frame clones and leaves some out. This table holds roughly 2.2 million clones, around 90% found once. Germline lookup yields CDR1 MNHEY and CDR2 SVGAGI. V was cut by 2 bases and J by 0 bases, with 8 bases left in between. The CDR3 consists of 15 residues. This clone was seen a single time. Its antigen is currently unknown. The clonotype originates from a man aged 18 to 30 in good health. Some clones in this sample may be carry-over from other donors' samples. This sequence joins TRBV6-5 and TRBJ1-3; D not resolved. The sequencing sample was made of naive CD4+ T cells from PBMCs. Subset given: CD45RA+ positively selected. CDR3 sequence reads: CASSYKGRSGNTIYF. As DNA, the CDR3 is TGTGCCAGCAGTTACAAAGGTCGCTCTGGAAACACCATATATTTT.